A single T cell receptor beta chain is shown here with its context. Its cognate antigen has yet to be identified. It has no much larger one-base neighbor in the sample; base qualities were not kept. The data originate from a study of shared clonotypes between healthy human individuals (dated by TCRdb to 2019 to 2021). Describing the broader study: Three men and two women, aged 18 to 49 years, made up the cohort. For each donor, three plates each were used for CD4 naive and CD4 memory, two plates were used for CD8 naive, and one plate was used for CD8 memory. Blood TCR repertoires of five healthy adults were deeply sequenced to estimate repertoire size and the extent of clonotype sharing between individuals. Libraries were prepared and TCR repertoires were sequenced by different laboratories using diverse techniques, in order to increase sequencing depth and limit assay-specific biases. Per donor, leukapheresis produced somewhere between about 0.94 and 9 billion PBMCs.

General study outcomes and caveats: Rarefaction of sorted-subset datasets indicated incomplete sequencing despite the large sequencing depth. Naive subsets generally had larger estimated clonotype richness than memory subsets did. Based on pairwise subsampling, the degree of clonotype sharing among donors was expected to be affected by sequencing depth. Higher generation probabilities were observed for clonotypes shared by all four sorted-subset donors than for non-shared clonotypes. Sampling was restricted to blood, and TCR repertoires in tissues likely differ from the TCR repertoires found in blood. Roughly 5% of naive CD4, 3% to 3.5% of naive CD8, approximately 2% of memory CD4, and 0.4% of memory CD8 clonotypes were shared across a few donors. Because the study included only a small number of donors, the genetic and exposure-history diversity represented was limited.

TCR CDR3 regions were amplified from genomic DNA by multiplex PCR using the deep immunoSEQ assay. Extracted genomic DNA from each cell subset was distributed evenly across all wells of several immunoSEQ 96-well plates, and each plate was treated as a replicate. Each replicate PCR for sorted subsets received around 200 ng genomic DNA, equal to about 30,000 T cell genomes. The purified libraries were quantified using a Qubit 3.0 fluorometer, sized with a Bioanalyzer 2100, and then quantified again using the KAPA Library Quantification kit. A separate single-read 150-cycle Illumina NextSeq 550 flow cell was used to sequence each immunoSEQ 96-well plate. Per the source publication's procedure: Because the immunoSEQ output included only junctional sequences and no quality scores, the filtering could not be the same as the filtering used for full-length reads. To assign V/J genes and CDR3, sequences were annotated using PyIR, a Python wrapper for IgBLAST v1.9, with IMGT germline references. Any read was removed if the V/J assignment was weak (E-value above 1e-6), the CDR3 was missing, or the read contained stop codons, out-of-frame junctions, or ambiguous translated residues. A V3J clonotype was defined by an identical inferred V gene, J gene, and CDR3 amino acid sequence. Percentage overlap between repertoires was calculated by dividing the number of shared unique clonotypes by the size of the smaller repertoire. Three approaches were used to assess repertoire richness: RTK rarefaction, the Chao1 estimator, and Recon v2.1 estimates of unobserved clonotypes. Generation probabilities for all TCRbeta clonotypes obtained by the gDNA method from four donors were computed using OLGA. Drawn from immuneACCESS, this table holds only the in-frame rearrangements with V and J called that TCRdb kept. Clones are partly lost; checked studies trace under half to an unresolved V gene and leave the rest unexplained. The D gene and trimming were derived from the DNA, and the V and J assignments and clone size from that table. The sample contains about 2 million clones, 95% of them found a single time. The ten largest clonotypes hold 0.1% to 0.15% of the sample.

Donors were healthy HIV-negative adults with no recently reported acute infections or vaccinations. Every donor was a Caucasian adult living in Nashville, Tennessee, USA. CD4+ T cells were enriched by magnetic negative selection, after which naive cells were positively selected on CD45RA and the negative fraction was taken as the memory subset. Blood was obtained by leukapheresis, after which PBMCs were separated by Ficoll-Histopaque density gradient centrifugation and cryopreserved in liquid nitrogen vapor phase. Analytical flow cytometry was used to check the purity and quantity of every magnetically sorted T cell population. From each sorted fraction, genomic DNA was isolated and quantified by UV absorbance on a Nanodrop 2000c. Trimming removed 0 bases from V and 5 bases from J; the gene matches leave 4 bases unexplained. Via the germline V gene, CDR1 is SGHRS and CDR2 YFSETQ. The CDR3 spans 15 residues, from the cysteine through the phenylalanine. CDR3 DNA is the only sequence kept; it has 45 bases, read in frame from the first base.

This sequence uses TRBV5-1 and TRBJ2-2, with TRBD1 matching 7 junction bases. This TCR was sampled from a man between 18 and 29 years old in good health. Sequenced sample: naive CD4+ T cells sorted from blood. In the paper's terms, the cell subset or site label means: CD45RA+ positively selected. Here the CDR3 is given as CASSLAQGDTGELFF. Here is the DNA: TGCGCCAGCAGCTTGGCTCAGGGGGATACCGGGGAGCTGTTTTTT. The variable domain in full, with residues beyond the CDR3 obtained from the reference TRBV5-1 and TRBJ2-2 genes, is KAGVTQTPRYLIKTRGQQVTLSCSPISGHRSVSWYQQTPGQGLQFLFEYFSETQRNKGNFPGRFSGRQFSNSRSEMNVSTLELGDSALYLCASSLAQGDTGELFFGEGSRLTVL.